These T cell receptor beta chains were read from a single sample in a study of CD8+CD57+ T cells in acquired aplastic anemia. TCRdb reprocessed the reads with MiXCR, giving one entry per CDR3 protein. The table shows approximately 150,000 distinct CDR3 sequences, with about two thirds occurring only once. Input material: sorted CD4+, CD8+, or CD8+CD57+ T cells (not recorded which) from PBMCs. These receptors all stem from a human donor with aplastic anemia. Both conserved end residues are part of each CDR3. D genes are given only for firm matches. Clone size is not always given. Where it is, it says once, few, many or a class for expanded clones.

j_call d_call v_call clone_size cdr3_nt cdr3_aa
TRBJ1-1 NA TRBV4-2 NA TGTGCCAGCAGCCAAGTGGGAACTGAAGCTTTCTTT CASSQVGTEAFF
TRBJ1-4 TRBD1 TRBV2 NA TGTGCCAGCAGCGACAGGGGAAGCGAAAAACTGTTTTTT CASSDRGSEKLFF
TRBJ2-5 NA TRBV7-9 NA TGTGCCAGCAGTGGGGGCAGGGTGGGAGAGACCCAGTACTTC CASSGGRVGETQYF
TRBJ2-2 NA TRBV2 NA TGTGCCAGCAGTGAAGCGGGACCGGCCAGGGGAACCGGGGAGCTGTTTTTT CASSEAGPARGTGELFF
TRBJ2-7 NA TRBV7-9 NA TGTGCCAGCAGCTTAGGGACGACACCCCAAAGGGGCTACGAGCAGTACTTC CASSLGTTPQRGYEQYF
TRBJ1-2 NA TRBV2 NA TGTGCCAGCAGTGAAGTGGCAGCTAACTATGGCTACACCTTC CASSEVAANYGYTF
TRBJ1-1 TRBD1 TRBV19 NA TGTGCCAGTAGAGCGACAGGGTGGAACACTGAAGCTTTCTTT CASRATGWNTEAFF
TRBJ2-5 TRBD2 TRBV20-1 few TGCAGTGCTTCCACGGGGGGACCCCAAGAGACCCAGTACTTC CSASTGGPQETQYF
TRBJ1-2 NA TRBV2 few TGTGCCAGCAGTGATTGGGGAGATGGCTACACCTTC CASSDWGDGYTF
TRBJ2-5 TRBD2 TRBV29-1 few TGCAGCGTTGAAGGCACTAGCGGACAAGAGACCCAGTACTTC CSVEGTSGQETQYF
TRBJ1-2 NA TRBV24-1 NA TGTGCCACCAGTGACCAGATAGGCTATGGCTACACCTTC CATSDQIGYGYTF
TRBJ1-1 TRBD1 TRBV20-1 once TGCAGAGCGACAGACAGGGTCAGCACTGAAGCTTTCTTT CRATDRVSTEAFF
TRBJ2-7 TRBD1 TRBV29-1 NA TGCAGCGTTGAGGGCAGGGGGCGAGAGCAGTACTTC CSVEGRGREQYF
TRBJ1-2 NA TRBV6-1 NA TGTGCCGCACCCGAGGGGGGTAACTATGGCTACACCTTC CAAPEGGNYGYTF
TRBJ1-4 NA TRBV24-1 many TGTGCCACCAGTGATGGGGCAGGGATGGAGGAAAAACTGTTTTTT CATSDGAGMEEKLFF
TRBJ1-2 NA TRBV6-6 NA TGCGCCAGCAGTTCGGACAACCGGTACTATGGCTACACCTTC CASSSDNRYYGYTF
TRBJ2-2 TRBD1 TRBV10-1 NA TGCGCCAGCAGTGCCGGGACAGCGAGCACCGGGGAGCTGTTTTTT CASSAGTASTGELFF
TRBJ2-2 NA TRBV6-4 NA TGTGCCAGCAGTGACGCTAGCGGGGAGCTGTTTTTT CASSDASGELFF
TRBJ1-5 TRBD1 TRBV7-9 NA TGTGCCAGCAGCTGGGACAGGGGGGAGCCCCAGCATTTT CASSWDRGEPQHF
TRBJ2-2 NA TRBV5-1 few TGCGCCAGCAGCTCCGGGACGAACACCGGGGAGCTGTTTTTT CASSSGTNTGELFF
TRBJ1-2 NA TRBV10-3 NA TGTGCCATCAGTGAGTCGAGGGATGGCTACACCTTC CAISESRDGYTF
TRBJ2-3 NA TRBV7-3 NA TGTGCCAGCAGCTCCGTGGGGGGCCTTGATCCGCCCTACTTT CASSSVGGLDPPYF
TRBJ2-3 TRBD2 TRBV7-6 NA TGTGCCAGCAGCTTAGGAGCGGGGGCAGGGGATACGCAGTATTTT CASSLGAGAGDTQYF
TRBJ1-6 TRBD1 TRBV9 NA TGTGCCAGCAGCGAGACAGGGGCCAATTCACCCCTCCACTTT CASSETGANSPLHF
TRBJ2-3 NA TRBV14 NA TGTGCCAGCAGCCAAGATTGGGGGCAGGGAGATACGCAGTATTTT CASSQDWGQGDTQYF
TRBJ2-5 NA TRBV7-6 NA TGTGCCAGCAGCTTAGCGCGGGGGCGAGAGACCCAGTACTTC CASSLARGRETQYF
TRBJ2-7 TRBD2 TRBV10-3 NA TGTGCCATCAGTGAGAGTCTAGCGGGCCCCTACGAGCAGTACTTC CAISESLAGPYEQYF
TRBJ2-1 NA TRBV29-1 NA TGCAGCGTTGAGGATCCCTTTTGGAACAATGAGCAGTTCTTC CSVEDPFWNNEQFF
TRBJ1-2 TRBD1 TRBV20-1 NA TGCAGTGCTAGAGATCAGCCGGGACAGTCAATTGGCTACACCTTC CSARDQPGQSIGYTF
TRBJ2-2 NA TRBV24-1 few TGTGCCACCAGTGATTTCAGGGGACCACTTACGCTGTTTTTT CATSDFRGPLTLFF
TRBJ2-1 NA TRBV29-1 NA TGCAGCGTTGATAGGGAATACAATGAGCAGTTCTTC CSVDREYNEQFF
TRBJ1-2 NA TRBV2 NA TGTGCCAGCAGTTTGGGCGACTCCTATGGCTACACCTTC CASSLGDSYGYTF
TRBJ1-1 NA TRBV10-1 NA TGCGCCAGCAGTGAGTGGGGAGAAGAAGCTTTCTTT CASSEWGEEAFF
TRBJ1-2 NA TRBV20-1 few TGCAGTGCCACACAAGGGCCCAACTATGGCTACACCTTC CSATQGPNYGYTF
TRBJ1-6 NA TRBV19 NA TGTGCCAGTAGTATGGGAGGGACAAATAATTCACCCCTCCACTTT CASSMGGTNNSPLHF
TRBJ1-2 NA TRBV2 NA TGTGCCAGCAGTGAAGTCCGGGGAGGGTTTGATGGCTACACCTTC CASSEVRGGFDGYTF
TRBJ2-3 NA TRBV24-1 NA TGTGCCACCAACCAGGCGTCCACAGATACGCAGTATTTT CATNQASTDTQYF
TRBJ1-6 TRBD1 TRBV19 NA TGTGCCAGTAGTTTCGGACAGGAGCCAAATTCACCCCTCCACTTT CASSFGQEPNSPLHF
TRBJ2-7 TRBD2 TRBV24-1 once TGTACCACCAGTGACGGGACTAGCGCCTACGAGCAGTGCTTC CTTSDGTSAYEQCF
TRBJ2-5 TRBD1 TRBV7-2 NA TGTGCCAGCAGCACAGGGGGGCGGGAGACCCAGTACTTC CASSTGGRETQYF
TRBJ2-2 NA TRBV29-1 few TGCAGCGTTGCGGTCGGGACCGGGGAGCTGTTTTTT CSVAVGTGELFF
TRBJ2-7 NA TRBV7-6 NA TGTGCCAGCAGCTTGGAAATCGGGATGGCGGCCTACGAGCAGTACTTC CASSLEIGMAAYEQYF
TRBJ2-1 NA TRBV10-2 NA TGCGCCAGCAGCGGCCTAAACAATGAGCAGTTCTTC CASSGLNNEQFF
TRBJ1-2 NA TRBV5-1 NA TGTGCCAGCAGCTTGGCCTTGGGAGCTAACTATGGCTACACCTTC CASSLALGANYGYTF
TRBJ1-5 TRBD1 TRBV5-5 NA TGTGCCAGCAGCTGGAGAGGACAGGGACTTGGTCAGCCCCAGCATTTT CASSWRGQGLGQPQHF
TRBJ2-7 NA TRBV7-9 NA TGTGCCAGCAGCTTCCGAGCCACTAGCCCGTACGAGCAGTACTTC CASSFRATSPYEQYF
TRBJ2-2 TRBD2 TRBV12-3/TRBV12-4 NA TGTGCCAGCAGTTTTGTAGCGGGAGATGGTTCCGGGGAGCTGTTTTTT CASSFVAGDGSGELFF
TRBJ2-3 NA TRBV5-4 NA TGTGCCAGCAGCCCACAGGGTACGGGAACAGATACGCAGTATTTT CASSPQGTGTDTQYF
TRBJ1-2 NA TRBV29-1 NA TGCAGCGTTGAAATGAGGAAAAAAGTAAGCTACACCTTC CSVEMRKKVSYTF
TRBJ1-5 TRBD1 TRBV10-3 NA TGTGCCATCAGTGATCAGGGGGCCTATCAGCCCCAGCATTTT CAISDQGAYQPQHF
TRBJ1-3 TRBD1 TRBV20-1 once TGCAGTGCACCTGCAGGGGGTGGAAACACCATCTATTTT CSAPAGGGNTIYF
TRBJ2-7 NA TRBV7-9 once TGTGCCAGCAAGACAGTTACCGGCGAGCAGTACTTC CASKTVTGEQYF
TRBJ2-7 NA TRBV9 NA TGTGCCAGCAGCCCCCAAAGCGAACGGACCCTCTCCTACGAGCAGTACTTC CASSPQSERTLSYEQYF